Below, one T cell receptor beta chain is given with its context. Its binding antigen is unknown. Within one base of it there is no much larger clone, and no base qualities were kept. Other DNA sequences in this specimen translate into the identical CDR3. The junction shows trimming of 5 bases on V and 3 bases on J, and the gene matches do not reach 3 bases of it. Sequences SGHNT (CDR1) and YENEEA (CDR2) are obtained from the germline V gene. Reading from cysteine to phenylalanine, the CDR3 counts 15 amino acids. The only DNA kept is the CDR3, 45 bases in frame from the first base. This entry belongs to a study of blood T cell repertoires in COVID-19 (dated by TCRdb to the early 2020s). Regarding the complete study: Collaborator samples came from the United States, Italy and Spain and covered acute and convalescent phases of COVID-19. The material from the prospective study consisted of cDNA or gDNA derived from T cells, B-cell-depleted T cells, or PBMCs. Deeply sampled blood TCRbeta repertoires from subjects exposed to, actively infected with, or recovered from COVID-19 were included in the dataset. The repertoires were released in a freely available public database intended as a resource for research on the immune response to SARS-CoV-2. The samples were drawn from the first 160 participants of the ongoing ImmuneRACE study and from more than 1,000 subjects provided by 6 global collaborators. Nearly every sample came with metadata listing a de-identified subject ID, COVID-19 status, age in years and sex. Where available, HLA class I and class II types were obtained from metadata supplied by the sample provider rather than from assay-based typing. What the work shows at the level of the full study, not this receptor alone: The amount of clinical and demographic metadata varied by source and participant and was provided uncurated.

Collaborating institutions collected whole blood in K2EDTA tubes following their own protocols. For TCRbeta analysis, collaborators shipped samples as frozen whole blood, isolated PBMCs, or DNA extracted from either of those sample types. TCRbeta CDR3 regions were amplified from genomic DNA using the immunoSEQ Assay, a bias-controlled multiplex PCR. Processing in the source paper ran as follows. The number of nucleated cells in each sample was estimated from the amplification of reference gene primers within the assay. Sequence reads were collapsed and filtered to measure the absolute abundance of every unique TCRbeta CDR3 rearrangement. For each sample, productive Simpson clonality was calculated as the square root of Simpson's diversity index over productive rearrangements. Imported from immuneACCESS, the table was reduced by TCRdb to in-frame sequences with V and J called. These copies leave out some clones; in studies compared against another copy, an unresolved V gene accounts for under half, and the cause of the remainder is not known. The DNA gave D and trimming, while V, J and clone size come from that table. The sample yields about 59,000 clones; 91% were counted once. The ten largest clones add up to approximately 8.1% of the sample.

The sequence was obtained from a human donor in a cohort sampled during active COVID-19. Sequenced: peripheral blood. The chain joins TRBV11-3 to TRBJ2-1, with 11 bases aligning to TRBD1. The nucleotide sequence reads TGTGCCAGCAGCAGGGGACAGGGGGGCTACAATGAGCAGTTCTTC. It codes for CASSRGQGGYNEQFF.